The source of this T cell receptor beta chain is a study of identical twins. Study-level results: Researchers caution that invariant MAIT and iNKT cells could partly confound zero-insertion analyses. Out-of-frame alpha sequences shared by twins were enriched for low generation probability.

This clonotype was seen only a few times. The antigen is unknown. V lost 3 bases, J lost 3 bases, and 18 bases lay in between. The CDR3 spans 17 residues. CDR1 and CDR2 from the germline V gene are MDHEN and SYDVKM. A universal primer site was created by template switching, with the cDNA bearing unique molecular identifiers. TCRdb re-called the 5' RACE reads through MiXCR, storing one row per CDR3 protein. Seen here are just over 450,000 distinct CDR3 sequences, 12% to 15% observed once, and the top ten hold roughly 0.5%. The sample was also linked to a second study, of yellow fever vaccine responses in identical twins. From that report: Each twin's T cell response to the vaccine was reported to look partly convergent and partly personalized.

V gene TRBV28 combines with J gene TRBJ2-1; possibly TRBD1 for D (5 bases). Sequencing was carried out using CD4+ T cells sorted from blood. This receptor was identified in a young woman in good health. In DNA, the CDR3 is TGTGCCAGCAGTTTTCCCGGCAGGGCGAAAAACTACAATGAGCAGTTCTTC. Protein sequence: CASSFPGRAKNYNEQFF.